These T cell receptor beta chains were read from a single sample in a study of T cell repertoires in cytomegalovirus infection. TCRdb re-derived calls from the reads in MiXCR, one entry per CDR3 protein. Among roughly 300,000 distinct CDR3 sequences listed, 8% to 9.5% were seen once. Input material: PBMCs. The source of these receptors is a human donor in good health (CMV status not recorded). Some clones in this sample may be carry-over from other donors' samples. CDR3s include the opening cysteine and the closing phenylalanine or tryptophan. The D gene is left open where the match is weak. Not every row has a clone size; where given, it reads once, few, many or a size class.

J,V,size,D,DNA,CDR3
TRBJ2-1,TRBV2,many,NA,TGTGCCAGCAGTGAAAACCCTATGGGGGTCGAGCAGTTCTTC,CASSENPMGVEQFF
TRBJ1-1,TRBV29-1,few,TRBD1,TGCAGCGGGGACAGGGGCCTATTGAACACTGAAGCTTTCTTT,CSGDRGLLNTEAFF
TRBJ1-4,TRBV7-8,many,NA,TGTGCCAGCAGCTCCGCCGAGACTAATGAAAAACTGTTTTTT,CASSSAETNEKLFF
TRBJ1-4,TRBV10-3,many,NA,TGTGCCATCAGCGAGAGGGATACTAATGAAAAACTGTTTTTT,CAISERDTNEKLFF
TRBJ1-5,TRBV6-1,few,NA,TGTGCCAGCAAGGCCAGGGAGCAACGCAATCAGCCCCAGCATTTT,CASKAREQRNQPQHF
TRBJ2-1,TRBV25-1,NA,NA,TGTGCCAGCAGTGAGGCGAGGGTCCCCCATGAGCAGTTCTTC,CASSEARVPHEQFF
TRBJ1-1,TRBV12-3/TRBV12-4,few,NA,TGTGCCAGCAGTTTAAGGGAGGAGGGCACTGAAGCTTTCTTT,CASSLREEGTEAFF
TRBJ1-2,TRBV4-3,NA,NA,TGCGCCAGCAGCCAAGATGCGGGGTTGTATGGCTACACCTTC,CASSQDAGLYGYTF
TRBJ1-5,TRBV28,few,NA,TGTGCCAGCAGGGCCCACAATCAGCCCCAGCATTTT,CASRAHNQPQHF
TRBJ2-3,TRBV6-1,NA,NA,TGTGCCAGCAGTGAAGTGAGAGGTAGCACAGATACGCAGTATTTT,CASSEVRGSTDTQYF
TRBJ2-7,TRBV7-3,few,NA,TGTGCCAGCAGCTTAACGGGGGATGGTTTCTACGAGCAGTACTTC,CASSLTGDGFYEQYF
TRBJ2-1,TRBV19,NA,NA,TGTGCCAGTAACGGGGGAGTAACCTACAATGAGCAGTTCTTC,CASNGGVTYNEQFF
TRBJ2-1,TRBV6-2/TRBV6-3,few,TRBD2,TGTGCCAGCAGTTACCGGCGGGGGTACAATGAGCAGTTCTTC,CASSYRRGYNEQFF
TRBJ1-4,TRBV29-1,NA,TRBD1,TGCAGCGCCCTGGGGACAGAAATTAATGAAAAACTGTTTTTT,CSALGTEINEKLFF
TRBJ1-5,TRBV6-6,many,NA,TGTGCCAGCAGTTACTCGAATAGGCACAGAAGCAATCAGCCCCAGCATTTT,CASSYSNRHRSNQPQHF
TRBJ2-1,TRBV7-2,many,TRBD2,TGTGCCAGCAGCTTTAGCGGGTTCTACAATGAGCAGTTCTTC,CASSFSGFYNEQFF